Below are 19 T cell receptor beta chains sequenced from a single sample in a study of T cell responses to AZD1222 COVID-19 vaccine. Some clones are missing from TCRdb's copy, which holds only in-frame ones; the method was immunoSEQ multiplex PCR. The sample lists about 96,000 clones, 80% to 90% seen once, with roughly 1.7% in the top ten. Specimen: peripheral blood, collected on day 0 of AZD1222 vaccination. The source of these receptors is an adult in good health.

The count of this clone is one. The chain links TRBV3-1 (or the pseudogene TRBV3-2) to TRBJ2-2, with D possibly matching TRBD1 (5 bases). Germline V CDR1 and CDR2: LGHDT, YNNKEL (reference sequence). The CDR3 is made up of 13 amino acids. V lost 4 bases to trimming and J lost 6 bases, with 9 bases between them. The CDR3 loop is CASSRTPSGELFF. CDR3 DNA sequence: TGTGCCAGCAGCCGGACACCGTCCGGGGAGCTGTTTTTT.

Only a few counts were recorded for this clone. V is TRBV16 and J is TRBJ1-1; 7 bases are shared with TRBD1. The CDR3 is made up of 14 amino acids. V was clipped by 3 bases and J by 2 bases; unmatched bases: 3. The germline gives CDR1 KGHSY, CDR2 FQNENV. CDR3 protein: CASSQGQINTEAFF. CDR3 DNA: TGTGCCAGCAGCCAGGGACAGATTAACACTGAAGCTTTCTTT.

The chain joins TRBV4-3 to TRBJ1-2; possibly TRBD1 for D (6 bases). The germline V and J ends were trimmed by 1 base and 6 bases, with 15 bases remaining between them. The CDR3 extends over 15 amino acids. CDR1 LGHNA and CDR2 YSLEER come from the germline V gene. In DNA form, the CDR3 reads TGCGCCAGCAGCCAAGGTTGGGGGCGCGGGAATGGCTACACCTTC. Its translation is CASSQGWGRGNGYTF.

This clone was seen only once. The chain couples TRBV3-1 (or the pseudogene TRBV3-2) to TRBJ2-7; D may be TRBD2 (6 bases). Per germline, CDR1 LGHDT and CDR2 YNNKEL (reference sequence). Trimming pared 3 bases from V and 7 bases from J, leaving 19 bases between. This CDR3 comprises 15 residues. CDR3 bases: TGTGCCAGCAGCCAGGCCTTTATGGAGGGATTAGAGCAGTACTTC. Translation gives CASSQAFMEGLEQYF.

The rearrangement uses TRBV20-1 and TRBJ2-7; D possibly uses TRBD1 or TRBD2 (5 bases each). V lost 3 bases and J 7 bases, leaving 7 bases between the germline ends. The CDR3 loop spans 10 amino acids. Germline V gene data show CDR1 as DFQATT and CDR2 as SNEGSKA (reference sequence). In nucleotides, the CDR3 is TGCAGTGCTAGGGGGGTGGAGCAGTACTTC. This translates into CSARGVEQYF.

This clone has a single count. This chain uses TRBV7-2 with TRBJ2-1; 9 positions agree with TRBD2. CDR3 length equals 16 residues. Germline trimming cut 8 bases from V and 3 bases from J; bases unmatched to any gene: 11. Germline assignment: CDR1 SGHTA and CDR2 FQGNSA. This CDR3 is CASGPRAGGNYNEQFF. Written as DNA, the CDR3 is TGTGCCAGCGGACCCCGTGCGGGGGGGAACTACAATGAGCAGTTCTTC.

The V gene is TRBV12-3 or TRBV12-4, the J gene TRBJ2-2; 8 bases map to TRBD2. The trim removed 8 bases at V and 6 bases at J, leaving 5 bases unmatched. The CDR3 sequence is 13 residues long. The DNA of the CDR3 is TGTGCCAGCTGTGGGCGGGGGGCCGGGGAGCTGTTTTTT. Translating it yields CASCGRGAGELFF.

J is TRBJ1-2 and V is TRBV30; D gene uncertain. CDR3 length: 14 residues. CDR1 GTSNPN and CDR2 SVGIG come from the germline V gene (reference sequence). V lost 0 bases and J lost 5, with 13 bases in between. The CDR3 sequence: CAWSVGTGPYGYTF. CDR3 nucleotide sequence: TGTGCCTGGAGTGTGGGTACGGGTCCTTATGGCTACACCTTC.

The chain recombines TRBV7-6 with TRBJ1-6; 12 nucleotides agree with TRBD1. The V gene end was trimmed by 1 base and the J gene end by 8 bases; junction bases not matched to a gene: 6. The CDR3 is 17 amino acids. Per the germline V gene, CDR1 is SGHVS and CDR2 is FNYEAQ. CDR3 nucleotides: TGTGCCAGCAGCTTAGACGCCGGGACAGGGGGCCATTCACCCCTCCACTTT. This gives the protein CASSLDAGTGGHSPLHF.

This chain joins TRBV10-3 and TRBJ2-2, with 7 bases aligning to TRBD1. CDR3 size: 14 residues. J lost 1 base, V lost 4 bases, and 0 bases had no gene match. The germline V gene has CDR1 ENHRY and CDR2 SYGVKD. CDR3 coding DNA: TGTGCCATCAGTGGGGACAGGAACACCGGGGAGCTGTTTTTT. This encodes CAISGDRNTGELFF.

This rearrangement joins TRBV7-2 to TRBJ1-2; possibly TRBD1 for D (5 bases). There are 13 residues in the CDR3. CDR1 is SGHTA, CDR2 FQGNSA, per germline. The V end was cut by 2 bases, the J end by 6 bases, with 10 bases between. CDR3 sequence: CASSLSREDGYTF. CDR3 DNA: TGTGCCAGCAGCTTAAGCAGGGAGGATGGCTACACCTTC. The full variable domain, completed using reference TRBV7-2 and TRBJ1-2, is GAGVSQSPSNKVTEKGKDVELRCDPISGHTALYWYRQSLGQGLEFLIYFQGNSAPDKSGLPSDRFSAERTGGSVSTLTIQRTQQEDSAVYLCASSLSREDGYTFGSGTRLTVV.

V usage is TRBV11-3 and J usage is TRBJ2-3; 7 nucleotides match TRBD2. Germline V gene sequence: CDR1 SGHNT, CDR2 YENEEA. V dropped 3 bases and J dropped 1; count of bases not matched to a gene: 1. The CDR3 has 14 residues. The DNA of the CDR3 is TGTGCCAGCAGCTTTGGGGGGGGCACAGATACGCAGTATTTT. It is translated as CASSFGGGTDTQYF.

This chain joins TRBV9 and TRBJ2-6, with no clear D. Germline V lookup: CDR1 SGDLS, CDR2 YYNGEE. V was clipped by 3 bases and J by 1 base, with 5 bases between them. CDR3 length: 14 residues. CDR3 amino acids: CASSGSSGANVLTF. In DNA, the CDR3 is TGTGCCAGCAGCGGGTCATCTGGGGCCAACGTCCTGACTTTC.

This rearrangement joins TRBV11-2 to TRBJ1-3, with a possible D match to TRBD1 (6 bases). The germline V gene encodes CDR1 SGHAT and CDR2 FQNNGV. The CDR3 totals 14 residues. Trimming stripped 3 bases from V and 8 bases from J, with 14 bases between. CDR3 amino acids: CASSFAQGTHTIYF. The CDR3 DNA reads as TGTGCCAGCAGCTTCGCACAGGGTACCCACACCATATATTTT.

This rearrangement joins TRBV2 to TRBJ2-7, with D possibly TRBD1 on 6 matching bases. With 8 bases removed from V and 2 bases from J, the gap between germline ends came to 13 bases. In germline, CDR1 is SNHLY, CDR2 FYNNEI. The CDR3 has 13 residues. The CDR3 loop is CASSPGTTYEQYF. The DNA of the CDR3 is TGTGCCAGCTCCCCAGGGACAACCTACGAGCAGTACTTC.

The V gene is TRBV28, the J gene TRBJ2-7, with 7 bases aligning to TRBD2. This CDR3 region has 14 residues. From germline, CDR1 is MDHEN and CDR2 SYDVKM. Trimming took 7 bases from V and 0 from J; bases not matched to a gene: 6. CDR3 region: CASIRDYSSYEQYF. CDR3 sequence (DNA): TGTGCCAGCATTCGGGACTACAGCTCCTACGAGCAGTACTTC. Full variable domain (missing parts from reference TRBV28 and TRBJ2-7): DVKVTQSSRYLVKRTGEKVFLECVQDMDHENMFWYRQDPGLGLRLIYFSYDVKMKEKGDIPEGYSVSREKKERFSLILESASTNQTSMYLCASIRDYSSYEQYFGPGTRLTVT.

The CDR3 nucleotides read TGTGCCAGCGGGCGGGGGGTTAGCACAGATACGCAGTATTTT. Amino acid sequence: CASGRGVSTDTQYF. The chain links TRBV7-8 to TRBJ2-3; 8 positions match TRBD2. Germline CDR1 SGHVS, CDR2 FQNEAQ. J lost 0 bases, V lost 8 bases, and 4 bases had no gene match. This CDR3 has 14 amino acids.

This chain joins TRBV5-1 and TRBJ2-1, with TRBD2 matching 9 bases. This CDR3 region has 15 residues. V lost 3 bases to trimming and J lost 6 bases; unmatched junction nucleotides: 7. CDR1 SGHRS and CDR2 YFSETQ come from the germline V gene. CDR3 sequence reads: CASSSLAGSGNEQFF. Written as DNA, the CDR3 is TGCGCCAGCAGCTCCCTAGCGGGGTCGGGCAATGAGCAGTTCTTC.

This chain connects TRBV29-1 to TRBJ1-5, with a tentative D call TRBD1 (5 bases). The CDR3 sequence is 13 residues long. Germline lookup yields CDR1 SQVTM and CDR2 ANQGSEA. V was shortened by 6 bases and J by 6 bases, with 15 bases between the two germline ends. CDR3 residues: CSVPGLSRQPQHF. The DNA for the CDR3 is TGCAGCGTCCCAGGGCTCAGTCGTCAGCCCCAGCATTTT.